This TCR beta chain was found in a study of T cells in Graves' hyperthyroidism and ophthalmopathy. Notes on the study in general: Through a model of 13 V-J features, ophthalmopathy was separated from stable hyperthyroidism.

RNA transcripts were the template for amplifying TCR beta CDR3 regions. HTBI primers drove first-round RT-PCR of the TCR CDR3. MiXCR, run by TCRdb on the multiplex PCR reads, gives a single entry per CDR3 protein. The repertoire holds about 610,000 distinct CDR3 sequences, approximately 44% seen once, with around 8% in the top ten. As to this clonotype: Its specificity is unknown.

Those patients with uncontrolled infection, other autoimmune disease, pregnancy or lactation were excluded. Diagnoses were made from clinical symptoms, serum measures (thyroxine and TRAb), thyroid ultrasound and orbital computed tomography. The V gene's germline CDR1 is SGHVS and CDR2 FNYEAQ. The CDR3 runs to 16 residues. V shed 0 bases and J 4 bases; nucleotides not matched to a gene: 6. This TCR was recovered from a woman under 30 with Graves' hyperthyroidism. The sample consisted of peripheral blood or thyroid tissue (not recorded which). This rearrangement joins TRBV7-6 to TRBJ1-5; 7 positions agree with TRBD1. In nucleotides, the CDR3 is TGTGCCAGCAGCTTAGCAGTGGCAGGGGGTAATCAGCCCCAGCATTTT. This translates into CASSLAVAGGNQPQHF. Drawing the rest from reference TRBV7-6 and TRBJ1-5, the complete variable domain is GAGVSQSPRYKVTKRGQDVALRCDPISGHVSLYWYRQALGQGPEFLTYFNYEAQQDKSGLPNDRFSAERPEGSISTLTIQRTEQRDSAMYRCASSLAVAGGNQPQHFGDGTRLSIL.